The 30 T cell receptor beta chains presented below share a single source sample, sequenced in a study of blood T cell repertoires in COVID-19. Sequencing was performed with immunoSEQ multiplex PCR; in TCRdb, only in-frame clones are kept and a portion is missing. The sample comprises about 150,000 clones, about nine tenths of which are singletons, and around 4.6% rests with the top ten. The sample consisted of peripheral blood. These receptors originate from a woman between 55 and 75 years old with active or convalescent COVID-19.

This CDR3 is CASRTTGRDNSPLHF. CDR3 in DNA: TGTGCCAGCCGGACAACGGGCAGAGATAATTCACCCCTCCACTTT. The chain carries TRBV6-4 and TRBJ1-6; the D gene is possibly TRBD1 (5 bases). Germline V gene data show CDR1 as MRHNA and CDR2 as SNTAGT. Trimming removed 8 bases at V and 5 bases at J, with 16 bases between. This CDR3 is 15 amino acids long.

The CDR3 DNA follows: TGCGCCAGCAGCTTGGATCCGACCAGGGGAAGTGGCTACACCTTC. Translation gives CASSLDPTRGSGYTF. The chain combines TRBV5-1 with TRBJ1-2, with D possibly being TRBD1 (6 bases). Germline loops: CDR1 SGHRS, CDR2 YFSETQ. The V and J ends lost 0 bases and 7 bases respectively, with 16 bases between them. This CDR3 is 15 amino acids long. The entire variable domain, with the rest obtained from reference TRBV5-1 and TRBJ1-2, is as follows: KAGVTQTPRYLIKTRGQQVTLSCSPISGHRSVSWYQQTPGQGLQFLFEYFSETQRNKGNFPGRFSGRQFSNSRSEMNVSTLELGDSALYLCASSLDPTRGSGYTFGSGTRLTVV.

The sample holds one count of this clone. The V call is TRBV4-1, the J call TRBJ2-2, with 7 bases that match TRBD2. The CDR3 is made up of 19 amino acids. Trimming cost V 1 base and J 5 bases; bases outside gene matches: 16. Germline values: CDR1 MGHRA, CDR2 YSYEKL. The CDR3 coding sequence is TGCGCCAGCAGCCAAGTTCCCCTGGGGGGGACTTGGGGTACCGGGGAGCTGTTTTTT. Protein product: CASSQVPLGGTWGTGELFF.

The CDR3 sequence: CSARPGAEAFF. CDR3 coding DNA: TGCAGTGCTAGACCGGGGGCTGAAGCTTTCTTT. This chain links TRBV20-1 with TRBJ1-1; D is perhaps TRBD1 (5 bases). This CDR3 has 11 amino acids. With 2 bases removed from V and 6 bases from J, the gap between germline ends came to 7 bases. CDR1 and CDR2 (germline): DFQATT, SNEGSKA (reference sequence).

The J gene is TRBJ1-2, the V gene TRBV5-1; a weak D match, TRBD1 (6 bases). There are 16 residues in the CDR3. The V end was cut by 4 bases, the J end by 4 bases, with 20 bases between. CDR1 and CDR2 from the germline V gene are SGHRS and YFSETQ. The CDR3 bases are TGCGCCAGCAGCCCTGGGGACGGACAGTTCCTCTATGGCTACACCTTC. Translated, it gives CASSPGDGQFLYGYTF.

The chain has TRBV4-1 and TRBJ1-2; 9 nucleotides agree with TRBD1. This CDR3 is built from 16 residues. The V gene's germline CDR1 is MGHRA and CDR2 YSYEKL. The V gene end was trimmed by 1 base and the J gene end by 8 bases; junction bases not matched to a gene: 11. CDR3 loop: CASSQVRGQGLGGYTF. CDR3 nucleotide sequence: TGCGCCAGCAGCCAAGTGCGGGGACAGGGCTTGGGCGGCTACACCTTC.

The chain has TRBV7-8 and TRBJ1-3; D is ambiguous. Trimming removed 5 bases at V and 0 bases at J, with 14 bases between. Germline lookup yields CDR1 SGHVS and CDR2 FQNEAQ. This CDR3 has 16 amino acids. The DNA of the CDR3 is TGTGCCAGCAGCCCCCGGACTTCCCGCTCTGGAAACACCATATATTTT. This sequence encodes CASSPRTSRSGNTIYF.

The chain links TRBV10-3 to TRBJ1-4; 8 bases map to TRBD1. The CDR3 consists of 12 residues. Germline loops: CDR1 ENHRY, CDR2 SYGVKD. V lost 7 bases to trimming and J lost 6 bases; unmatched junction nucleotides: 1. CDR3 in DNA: TGTGCCATCAAGACAGGGGATGAAAAACTGTTTTTT. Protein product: CAIKTGDEKLFF.

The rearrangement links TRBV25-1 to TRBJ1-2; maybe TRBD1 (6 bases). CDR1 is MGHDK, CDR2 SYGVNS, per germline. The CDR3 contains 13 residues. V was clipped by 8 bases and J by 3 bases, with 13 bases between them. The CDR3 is CASQGFWDYGYTF. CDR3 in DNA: TGTGCCAGCCAGGGGTTTTGGGACTATGGCTACACCTTC.

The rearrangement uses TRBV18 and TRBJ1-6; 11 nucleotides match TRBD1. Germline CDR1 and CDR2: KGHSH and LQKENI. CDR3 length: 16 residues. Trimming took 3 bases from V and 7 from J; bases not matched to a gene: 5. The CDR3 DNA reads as TGTGCCAGCTCACCTATCTGGACAGGGGGCAATTCACCCCTCCACTTT. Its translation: CASSPIWTGGNSPLHF.

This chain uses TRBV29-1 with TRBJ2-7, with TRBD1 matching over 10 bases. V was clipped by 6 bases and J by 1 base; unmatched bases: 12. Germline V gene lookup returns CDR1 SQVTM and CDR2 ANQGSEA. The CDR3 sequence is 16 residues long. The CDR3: CSVEGQGTSTSYEQYF. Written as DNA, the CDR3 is TGCAGCGTAGAGGGACAGGGGACCTCTACATCCTACGAGCAGTACTTC.

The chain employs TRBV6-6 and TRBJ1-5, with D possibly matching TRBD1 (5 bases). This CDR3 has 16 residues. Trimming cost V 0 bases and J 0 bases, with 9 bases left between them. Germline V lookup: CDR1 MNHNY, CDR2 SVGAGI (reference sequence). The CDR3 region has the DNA TGTGCCAGCAGTTACTCGAAGACAGATAGCAATCAGCCCCAGCATTTT. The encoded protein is CASSYSKTDSNQPQHF.

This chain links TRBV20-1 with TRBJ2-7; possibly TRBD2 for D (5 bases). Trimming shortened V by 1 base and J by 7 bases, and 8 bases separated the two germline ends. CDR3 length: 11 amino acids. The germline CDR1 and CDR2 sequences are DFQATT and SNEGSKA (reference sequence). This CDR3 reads CSARGPGEQYF. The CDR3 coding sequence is TGCAGTGCTAGAGGGCCGGGAGAGCAGTACTTC.

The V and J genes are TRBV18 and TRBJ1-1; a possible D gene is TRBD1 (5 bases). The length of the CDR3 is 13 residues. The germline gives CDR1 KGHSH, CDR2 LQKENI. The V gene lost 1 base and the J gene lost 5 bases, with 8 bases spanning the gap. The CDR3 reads CASSPQEGTEAFF. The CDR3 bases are TGTGCCAGCTCACCACAGGAGGGGACTGAAGCTTTCTTT.

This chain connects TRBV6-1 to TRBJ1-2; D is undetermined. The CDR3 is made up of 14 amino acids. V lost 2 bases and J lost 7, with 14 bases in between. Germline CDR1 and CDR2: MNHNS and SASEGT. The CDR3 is CASSETLGQIGYTF. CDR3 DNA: TGTGCCAGCAGTGAAACACTAGGGCAGATTGGCTACACCTTC.

The CDR3 region has the DNA TGTGCCATCAGTGAGTCGGGGACTAGCGGGGGGGCCTCGGATACGCAGTATTTT. As protein: CAISESGTSGGASDTQYF. The V gene is TRBV10-3, the J gene TRBJ2-3; 16 positions match TRBD2. The ends lost 0 bases at V and 6 bases at J; junction bases unmatched: 6. Per the germline V gene, CDR1 is ENHRY and CDR2 is SYGVKD. The CDR3 has 18 residues.

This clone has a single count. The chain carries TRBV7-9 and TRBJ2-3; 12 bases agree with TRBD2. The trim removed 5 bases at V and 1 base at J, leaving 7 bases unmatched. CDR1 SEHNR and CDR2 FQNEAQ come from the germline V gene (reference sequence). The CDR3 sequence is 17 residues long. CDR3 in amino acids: CASSLTSGGSGTDTQYF. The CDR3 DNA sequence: TGTGCCAGCAGCCTTACTAGCGGGGGGTCCGGCACAGATACGCAGTATTTT.

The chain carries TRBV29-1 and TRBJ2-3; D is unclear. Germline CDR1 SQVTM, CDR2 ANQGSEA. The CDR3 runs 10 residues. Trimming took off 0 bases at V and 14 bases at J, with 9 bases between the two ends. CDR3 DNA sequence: TGCAGCGTTGAAGATCACGAGAGGTATTTT. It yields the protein CSVEDHERYF.

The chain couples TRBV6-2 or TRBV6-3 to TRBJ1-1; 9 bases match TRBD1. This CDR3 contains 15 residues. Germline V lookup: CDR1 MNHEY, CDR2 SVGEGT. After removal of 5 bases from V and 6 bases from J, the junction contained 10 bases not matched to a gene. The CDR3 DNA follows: TGTGCCAGCAGTGGCCCGGGACAGGGTATACCTGAAGCTTTCTTT. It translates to CASSGPGQGIPEAFF.

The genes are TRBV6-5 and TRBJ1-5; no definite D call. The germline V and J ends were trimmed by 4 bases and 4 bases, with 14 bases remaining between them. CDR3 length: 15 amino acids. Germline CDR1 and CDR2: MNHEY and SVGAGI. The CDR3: CASSSTTTGNQPQHF. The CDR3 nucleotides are TGTGCCAGCAGTTCCACCACTACGGGGAATCAGCCCCAGCATTTT.

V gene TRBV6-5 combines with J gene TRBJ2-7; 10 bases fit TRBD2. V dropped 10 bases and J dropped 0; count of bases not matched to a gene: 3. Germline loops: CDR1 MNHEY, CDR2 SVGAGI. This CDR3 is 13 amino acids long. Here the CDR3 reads CATGLAVSYEQYF. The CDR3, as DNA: TGTGCCACAGGACTAGCGGTCTCCTACGAGCAGTACTTC.

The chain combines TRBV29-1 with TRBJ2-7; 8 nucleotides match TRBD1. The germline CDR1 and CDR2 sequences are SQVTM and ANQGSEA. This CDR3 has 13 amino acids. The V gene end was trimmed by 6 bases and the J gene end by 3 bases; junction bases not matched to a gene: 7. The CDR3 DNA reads TGCAGCGTGACCCGGGACAGGCGCTACGAGCAGTACTTC. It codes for CSVTRDRRYEQYF.

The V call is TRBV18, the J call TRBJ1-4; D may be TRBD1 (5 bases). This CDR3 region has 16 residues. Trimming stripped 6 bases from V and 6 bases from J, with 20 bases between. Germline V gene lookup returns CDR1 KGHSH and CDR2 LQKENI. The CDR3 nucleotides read TGTGCCAGCTCTCAATCTCAGGTTCGGGGGTATGAAAAACTGTTTTTT. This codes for CASSQSQVRGYEKLFF. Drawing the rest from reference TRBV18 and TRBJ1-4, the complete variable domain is NAGVMQNPRHLVRRRGQEARLRCSPMKGHSHVYWYRQLPEEGLKFMVYLQKENIIDESGMPKERFSAEFPKEGPSILRIQQVVRGDSAAYFCASSQSQVRGYEKLFFGSGTQLSVL.

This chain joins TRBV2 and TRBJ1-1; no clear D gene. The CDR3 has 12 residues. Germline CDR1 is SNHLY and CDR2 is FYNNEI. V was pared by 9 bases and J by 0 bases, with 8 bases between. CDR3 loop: CASNFLNTEAFF. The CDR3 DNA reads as TGTGCCAGTAATTTCCTGAACACTGAAGCTTTCTTT.

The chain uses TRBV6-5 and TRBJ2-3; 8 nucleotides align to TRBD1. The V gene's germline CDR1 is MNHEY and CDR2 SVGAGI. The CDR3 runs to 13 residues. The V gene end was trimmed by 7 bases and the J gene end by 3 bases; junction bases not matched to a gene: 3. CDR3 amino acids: CASKDRATDTQYF. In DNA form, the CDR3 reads TGTGCCAGCAAGGACAGGGCGACAGATACGCAGTATTTT.

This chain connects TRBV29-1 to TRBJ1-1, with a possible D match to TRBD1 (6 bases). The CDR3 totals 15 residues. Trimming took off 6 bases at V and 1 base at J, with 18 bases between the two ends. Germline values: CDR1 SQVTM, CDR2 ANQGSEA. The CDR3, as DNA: TGCAGCGTGGTGATCGGGACACCGAAGAACACTGAAGCTTTCTTT. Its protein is CSVVIGTPKNTEAFF.

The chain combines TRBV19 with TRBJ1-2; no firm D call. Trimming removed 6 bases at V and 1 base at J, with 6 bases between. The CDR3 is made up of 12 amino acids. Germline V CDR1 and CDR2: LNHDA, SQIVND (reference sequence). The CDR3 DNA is TGTGCCAGTAGGGCGGATAACTATGGCTACACCTTC. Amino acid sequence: CASRADNYGYTF.

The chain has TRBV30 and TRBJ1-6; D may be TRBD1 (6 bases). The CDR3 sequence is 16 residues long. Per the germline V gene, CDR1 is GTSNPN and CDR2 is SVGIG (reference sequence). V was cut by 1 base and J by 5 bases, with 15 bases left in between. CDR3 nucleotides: TGTGCCTGGAGTGCGGACAGACTCCTGGATAATTCACCCCTCCACTTT. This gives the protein CAWSADRLLDNSPLHF.

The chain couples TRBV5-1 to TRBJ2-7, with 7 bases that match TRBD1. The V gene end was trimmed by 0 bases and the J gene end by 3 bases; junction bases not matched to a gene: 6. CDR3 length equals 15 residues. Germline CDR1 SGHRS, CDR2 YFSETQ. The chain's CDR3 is CASSLGAGGVYEQYF. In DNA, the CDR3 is TGCGCCAGCAGCTTGGGTGCAGGGGGTGTCTACGAGCAGTACTTC.

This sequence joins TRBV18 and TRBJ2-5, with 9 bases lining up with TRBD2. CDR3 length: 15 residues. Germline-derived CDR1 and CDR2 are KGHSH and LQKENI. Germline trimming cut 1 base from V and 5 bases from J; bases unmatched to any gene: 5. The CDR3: CASSPRLAGKETQYF. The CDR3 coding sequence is TGTGCCAGCTCACCACGGCTAGCGGGGAAGGAGACCCAGTACTTC.